This TCR beta chain was obtained from a study of lymphopenia after photon versus proton radiotherapy (dated by TCRdb to about 2019). For the wider study: The study compared the immunological effects of photon versus proton radiation therapy in patients with gastrointestinal tumors who developed high-grade lymphopenia. A cohort of under 25 patients with gastrointestinal tumors who received either photon or proton therapy and subsequently developed lymphopenia was included. The study aimed to characterize how the two radiation modalities differ in their impact on the immune system.

Library creation used the immunoSEQ multiplex PCR assay. T cell repertoires were profiled with deep sequencing of rearranged TCR beta loci together with multiparametric flow cytometry. What TCRdb holds here is the immuneACCESS table cut down to in-frame rearrangements. Part of the clones is not present; checked against another copy, under half of the missing clones reflect an unresolved V gene, and the others are unexplained. Recorded for this sample are roughly 58,000 clones; roughly 90% of them occurred a single time. The top ten constitute 13% of the sample. Results the study describes overall, beyond this receptor: The survival association was assessed only in patients who died, and better survival with proton therapy was presented by the authors as a possibility rather than a demonstrated result. Relative stability during treatment was observed in proton-treated patients, whereas loss of naive T cells and TCR diversity and gain of effector/memory populations were observed in photon-treated patients. After the lymphocyte count nadir, oligoclonal expansion, especially of CD8+ Temra cells, was observed in photon-treated repertoires, and the drop in diversity was driven by this expansion. Across the cohort, an inverse correlation was found between a larger post-nadir drop in TCR diversity and overall survival time among patients who died.

V is pared back by 0 bases and J by 7 bases, with 12 bases lying between the germline termini. The germline V gene encodes CDR1 MNHNY and CDR2 SVGAGI (reference sequence). The cysteine opens and the phenylalanine closes a CDR3 of 14 amino acids. The read is trimmed to its CDR3 DNA, 42 bases read in frame from base 1. Concerning this clone itself: Its antigen is not yet known. No clone much larger than this one lies a single base away; base qualities are absent.

The sequence links TRBV6-6 to TRBJ1-2, with the D gene not clear enough to name. This specimen consisted of peripheral blood, obtained from a patient treated with proton-based radiotherapy. This receptor was taken from an elderly man with esophageal cancer. The base sequence is TGTGCCAGCAGTTACTCTCTTGTGCAGTCTGGCTACACCTTC. Its translation reads: CASSYSLVQSGYTF.